Listed below are T cell receptor beta chains from one sample, sequenced in a study of beta chain features in type 1 diabetes. Method: immunoSEQ multiplex PCR; TCRdb's copy keeps in-frame clones and lacks some. Among about 350,000 clones listed, roughly a fifth were seen once. The sample comprised naive CD4+ T cells from blood. These receptors originate from a young woman in good health. CDR3s include the opening cysteine and the closing phenylalanine or tryptophan. D genes are given only for firm matches. The listing skips clone size in some rows; elsewhere it reads once, few, many or a size class.

>TRBD2|TRBV5-4|-|TRBJ2-1
CASSPGLAGYNEQFF
TGTGCCAGCAGCCCGGGACTAGCGGGGTACAATGAGCAGTTCTTC
>-|TRBV30|-|TRBJ1-2
CAWRQGRGYGYTF
TGTGCCTGGAGGCAGGGAAGAGGCTATGGCTACACCTTC
>TRBD1|TRBV7-2|-|TRBJ2-6
CASSFLRDSSGANVLTF
TGTGCCAGCAGCTTCCTTCGGGACAGCTCTGGGGCCAACGTCCTGACTTTC
>TRBD1|TRBV7-3|-|TRBJ1-1
CASSRGYRGETEAFF
TGTGCCAGCAGCAGGGGTTACAGGGGGGAGACTGAAGCTTTCTTT
>TRBD1|TRBV5-1|-|TRBJ2-4
CASSPSQTGRNIQYF
TGCGCCAGCAGCCCATCCCAGACAGGGAGAAACATTCAGTACTTC
>-|TRBV7-2|few|TRBJ1-5
CASSLERGPQHF
TGTGCCAGCAGCTTAGAACGGGGGCCCCAGCATTTT
>-|TRBV6-1|-|TRBJ2-7
CASRGGLLGEQYF
TGTGCCAGCCGCGGAGGGCTGTTAGGCGAGCAGTACTTC
>-|TRBV6-5|-|TRBJ2-1
CASSYEAAAYNEQFF
TGTGCCAGCAGTTACGAGGCGGCCGCCTACAATGAGCAGTTCTTC
>-|TRBV18|few|TRBJ2-1
CASSPRSGPSYNEQFF
TGTGCCAGCTCACCACGGTCGGGTCCATCCTACAATGAGCAGTTCTTC
>TRBD1|TRBV4-2|-|TRBJ2-7
CASSQDGTGVAYEQYF
TGTGCCAGCAGCCAAGATGGGACAGGGGTCGCCTACGAGCAGTACTTC